This entry concerns a single TCR beta chain. Profiling relied on immunoSEQ multiplex PCR, and the TCRdb table lists in-frame clones only, not all of them. There are some 70,000 clones in the sample; around 90% occur only once, and about 7% lies in the top ten. V shed 7 bases, J shed 3 bases, and the junction held 8 bases outside the gene matches. The CDR3 runs 13 residues. Germline V CDR1 and CDR2: SQVTM, ANQGSEA. This sample was included in a study of blood T cell repertoires in COVID-19. The sequencing sample was made of peripheral blood. The V gene is TRBV29-1, the J gene TRBJ1-2; 7 positions agree with TRBD1. This receptor was obtained from a woman over 75 with active COVID-19. The CDR3 loop reads CSGRTGTDYGYTF. In nucleotides, the CDR3 is TGCAGCGGCAGAACCGGGACAGACTATGGCTACACCTTC.